This T cell receptor beta chain was retrieved from a study of T-cell memory formation after mild COVID-19 (dated by TCRdb to 2020 to 2022). Background for the entire study: TCR sequence clusters from the two donors were largely donor specific. In a couple of donors, T-cell clones that expanded and contracted after mild COVID-19 were tracked by sequencing TCRalpha and TCRbeta repertoires over time. The cohort was made up of two young adult volunteers, one female and one male, who were previously healthy. On the study overall, not on this receptor specifically: Some responding clones were detected in pre-infection memory, which suggested that pre-existing cross-reactive memory T cells had joined the SARS-CoV-2 response. Whether the second-wave clones peaking on day 37 were SARS-CoV-2 specific was not confirmed. Clones contracting from day 15 to 85 had balanced CD4/CD8 phenotypes, while a second wave expanding from day 15 to 37 was biased towards CD4+. Contracting CD4+ clones were located mainly in the CM and EM memory subsets, whereas CD8+ clones were found to be enriched in EMRA. The study included only a couple of mild cases, and larger cohorts that include severe cases with pre-infection samples were judged to be necessary.

The CDR3 covers 15 residues, taking in both the cysteine and the phenylalanine. The retained sequence is limited to the CDR3, 45 bases, with the frame set at the first base. Per the germline V gene, MGHDK is the CDR1 and SYGVNS is the CDR2. V and J are truncated by 3 bases and 2 bases respectively, leaving an intervening sequence of 14 bases. For this clonotype: What this receptor recognizes is not known. No clone much larger than this one lies a single base away; base qualities are absent.

The sequencing machine was an Illumina NovaSeq 6000. TCRalpha and TCRbeta cDNA libraries were built by 5'RACE with constant-segment primers, adding sample barcodes and unique molecular identifiers. Trizol reagent was used to extract RNA from every sample. Library amplification was performed in two PCR steps, and a second sample barcode and Illumina TruSeq adapters were introduced in the second step. Libraries were sequenced on an Illumina NovaSeq with 2 x 150 bp paired-end reads. Regarding the original processing steps: Demultiplexing of reads and collapsing into UMI-guided consensus sequences were performed with migec v1.2.7. With mixcr v2.1.11, UMI consensuses were aligned to TRA and TRB V and J templates and assembled into clonotypes. Expanded or contracted clonotypes were those called significant by both edgeR and NoisET, with noise models trained on biological replicates. For edgeR calls, a false discovery rate-adjusted p below 0.01 and a log2 fold-change threshold of 1 were applied. PCA with hierarchical clustering of max-normalized trajectories of the 1000 most abundant clonotypes was used as exploratory dynamics analysis. Separately sequenced CD4+ and CD8+ repertoires were used to assign a CD4 or CD8 phenotype to each responding clone. The public sequencing data were trimmed at Q25 with fastp and processed into clonotypes with MiXCR by TCRdb, which kept only in-frame beta chains. Records with the same CDR3 protein are collapsed into one entry carrying the most frequent genes and DNA. V and J calls and clone size were set by TCRdb, not the authors. In all, the sample holds almost 250,000 distinct CDR3 sequences, and approximately 15% of those were seen once. The ten largest clonotypes hold about 2% of the sample.

Ficoll-Paque density gradient centrifugation was used to isolate PBMCs. The clonotype was recovered from an adult woman who had mild COVID-19 (a few samples of this study predate the infection). The sample titles of this study are shuffled in the database, so cell type and time point are left out; the donor was told from shared clones. In this chain, TRBV25-1 is recombined with TRBJ2-7, with the identity of the D gene unclear. The sequenced sample consisted of PBMCs or a T cell subset sorted from them (not recorded which). The CDR3 has the sequence CASSDSVPPAYEQYF. Here is the DNA: TGTGCCAGCAGTGACTCAGTCCCGCCAGCCTACGAGCAGTACTTC.